This T cell receptor (beta chain) appears in the sequencing data of a study of beta chain features in type 1 diabetes. The study, taken as a whole, reports: Type 1 diabetes patients had VDJ junctions that carried fewer insertions and more deletions. TCRB CDR3 length was moderately but significantly reduced in all four CD4+ subsets of Type 1 diabetes patients. Naive, central memory and Treg TCRB repertoires seemed to resemble each other more closely in patients than they did in healthy donors.

V was clipped by 4 bases and J by 5 bases, with 12 bases between them. The CDR3 is 14 residues long. Germline V gene sequence: CDR1 MNHEY, CDR2 SVGAGI. CD45RO/CCR7/CD25/CD127/CD95/CD27 staining was used to isolate CD4+ naive, central memory, regulatory and stem cell-like memory cells by sorting. TCRB transcripts that were expressed got sequenced, as all of the isolated RNA had been reverse transcribed. The protocol was immunoSEQ multiplex PCR, while the TCRdb copy is restricted to in-frame clones and leaves out a portion. The data contain almost 350,000 clones, 7% to 9% of them seen just once; the ten biggest clones take up under 0.5%. For this clone: The antigen is not known.

The source of this sequence is a woman aged 18-29 years in good health. This rearrangement joins TRBV6-5 to TRBJ2-1; unclear D gene. Sequencing input: central memory CD4+ T cells from blood. CDR3: CASSSRNLDNEQFF. CDR3 coding DNA: TGTGCCAGCAGTTCGAGGAATTTAGACAATGAGCAGTTCTTC.